What follows is one T cell receptor (beta chain) and its context. Its antigen is currently unknown. This entry comes from a study of blood T cells in healthy people across ages. Findings and caveats of the study: Samples with more naive T cells showed higher observed beta diversity.

A J-beta primer mix and a sample-barcoded 5' primer were used in a second PCR of roughly 6 to 11 cycles. TCRdb recomputed calls from the 5' RACE reads with MiXCR, one row per CDR3 protein. The table shows 550,000 to 750,000 distinct CDR3 sequences, with under 25% occurring only once. The TCR originated in a man aged 65-85 years in good health. What was sequenced was blood.

The CDR3 is CASSYGIQGTEQYF. In nucleotides, the CDR3 is TGTGCCAGCAGCTACGGGATACAGGGGACCGAGCAGTACTTC. This chain links TRBV9 with TRBJ2-7; 7 bases align to TRBD1. This CDR3 is 14 amino acids long. With 4 bases clipped from V and 6 bases from J, the junction kept 10 bases outside the gene matches. CDR1 is SGDLS and CDR2 is YYNGEE in the germline V gene. The full variable domain, with the rest looked up from reference TRBV9 and TRBJ2-7, is DSGVTQTPKHLITATGQRVTLRCSPRSGDLSVYWYQQSLDQGLQFLIQYYNGEERAKGNILERFSAQQFPDLHSELNLSSLELGDSALYFCASSYGIQGTEQYFGPGTRLTVT.